This passage covers 17 T cell receptor beta chains from one sample sequenced in a study of early T cells in non-severe SARS-CoV-2 infection. One entry per CDR3 protein, called by TCRdb with MiXCR from the 5' RACE reads. The top ten hold approximately 3.6% of the sample, which has 69,000 or so distinct CDR3 sequences, 4% to 6% seen once. Source: whole blood, taken at baseline. These receptors all stem from an adult who was a healthcare worker with PCR-confirmed SARS-CoV-2 infection or an uninfected control (not recorded which). The donor label of this sample is uncertain.

This clonotype was detected many times. The chain has TRBV7-2 and TRBJ2-5, with D perhaps matching TRBD2 (5 bases). The CDR3 contains 13 residues. Germline V gene lookup returns CDR1 SGHTA and CDR2 FQGNSA. V gave up 3 bases and J gave up 3 bases, with 8 bases separating them. CDR3 residues: CASSFVGKETQYF. In nucleotides, the CDR3 is TGTGCCAGCAGCTTTGTCGGGAAAGAGACCCAGTACTTC.

This clonotype appeared a few times. The V gene is TRBV7-8, the J gene TRBJ2-2, with TRBD1 as a possible D gene (6 bases). Germline V lookup: CDR1 SGHVS, CDR2 FQNEAQ. Trimming removed 5 bases at V and 2 bases at J, with 18 bases between. This CDR3 is built from 17 residues. The CDR3 coding sequence is TGTGCCAGCAGCCTACCGTTAGGGGGACAAAACACCGGGGAGCTGTTTTTT. Its translation is CASSLPLGGQNTGELFF.

This clonotype was observed many times. The CDR3 DNA reads as TGTGCCAGTTCCGTTGGGAGCAATCAGCCCCAGCATTTT. Its protein is CASSVGSNQPQHF. The chain couples TRBV19 to TRBJ1-5; no clear D. The V end lost 8 bases, the J end lost 1 base, and 9 bases lay between the germline ends. The CDR3 sequence is 13 residues long. The germline gives CDR1 LNHDA, CDR2 SQIVND (reference sequence).

This clonotype was detected ten times or more. V usage is TRBV20-1 and J usage is TRBJ1-5; D gene ambiguous. Trimming stripped 1 base from V and 7 bases from J, with 17 bases between. The CDR3 is 15 residues long. Germline-derived CDR1 and CDR2 are DFQATT and SNEGSKA (reference sequence). CDR3 region: CSARGTADLSQPQHF. The CDR3 DNA sequence: TGCAGTGCTAGAGGTACGGCTGACCTGAGCCAGCCCCAGCATTTT.

This clonotype was counted between two and nine times. The chain recombines TRBV5-4 with TRBJ2-7; perhaps TRBD1 as D (6 bases). The germline gives CDR1 SGHNT, CDR2 YYREEE (reference sequence). This CDR3 is built from 14 residues. The ends were cut back, 1 base at V and 7 bases at J, with 15 bases in the middle. CDR3 protein: CASSLTGTAREQYF. CDR3 in DNA: TGTGCCAGCAGCTTGACAGGGACCGCCCGGGAGCAGTACTTC.

This clonotype was seen only a few times. This chain links TRBV18 with TRBJ2-1; TRBD2 might be the D (6 bases). The germline V and J ends were trimmed by 3 bases and 6 bases, with 9 bases remaining between them. Germline CDR1 KGHSH, CDR2 LQKENI. This CDR3 has 13 amino acids. CDR3 region: CASSPGGFNEQFF. CDR3 DNA: TGTGCCAGCTCACCCGGGGGATTCAATGAGCAGTTCTTC.

This clonotype showed up many times. The J gene is TRBJ2-5, the V gene TRBV7-6; 8 bases fit TRBD1. Germline trimming cut 6 bases from V and 2 bases from J; bases unmatched to any gene: 14. The CDR3 runs 17 residues. Germline-derived CDR1 and CDR2 are SGHVS and FNYEAQ. The CDR3 nucleotides read TGTGCCAGCAGATATCACCCCGGACAGGGAAGACAAGAGACCCAGTACTTC. It translates to CASRYHPGQGRQETQYF.

This clonotype was counted at least ten times. The genes are TRBV7-2 and TRBJ1-1; weak D call: TRBD1 (5 bases). Per germline, CDR1 SGHTA and CDR2 FQGNSA. This CDR3 has 18 amino acids. V shed 0 bases and J shed 3 bases, with 20 bases lying between them. The CDR3 loop reads CASSLAGGWGSSDTEAFF. CDR3 nucleotide sequence: TGTGCCAGCAGCTTAGCGGGGGGATGGGGTAGTTCGGACACTGAAGCTTTCTTT.

CDR3 coding DNA: TGTGCCAGCAGCTTCCGGCAGGGGACTGAAGCTTTCTTT. This gives the protein CASSFRQGTEAFF. V and J are TRBV7-8 and TRBJ1-1, with a tentative D call TRBD1 (6 bases). The CDR3 extends over 13 amino acids. Trimming stripped 3 bases from V and 5 bases from J, with 10 bases between. Germline V gives CDR1 SGHVS, CDR2 FQNEAQ.

This clonotype was picked up many times. This chain joins TRBV20-1 and TRBJ1-2; D is possibly TRBD1 (5 bases). This CDR3 region has 13 residues. Trimming pared 3 bases from V and 5 bases from J, leaving 13 bases between. Germline loops: CDR1 DFQATT, CDR2 SNEGSKA (reference sequence). The CDR3 spells CSASRGTRYGYTF. CDR3 nucleotide sequence: TGCAGTGCTAGCCGGGGGACTCGGTATGGCTACACCTTC.

This clonotype has a count of ten or more. The chain employs TRBV24-1 and TRBJ2-1, with 9 bases matching TRBD1. The junction had 8 bases not matched to a gene; V was cut back by 5 bases and J by 4 bases. CDR1 is KGHDR and CDR2 is SFDVKD in the germline V gene. The CDR3 spans 16 residues. CDR3 DNA: TGTGCCACCAGTGGCCCGGGACAGGGCTTATACAATGAGCAGTTCTTC. Encoded protein: CATSGPGQGLYNEQFF.

This clonotype was found many times. CDR3 nucleotides: TGTGCCAGCAGCCAGGGGGGGACTAGCACAGATACGCAGTATTTT. This translates into CASSQGGTSTDTQYF. The V call is TRBV7-9, the J call TRBJ2-3, with D perhaps matching TRBD1 or TRBD2 (7 bases each). Trimming removed 5 bases at V and 0 bases at J, with 12 bases between. The germline V gene encodes CDR1 SEHNR and CDR2 FQNEAQ (reference sequence). This CDR3 has 15 residues.

This rearrangement joins TRBV12-3 or TRBV12-4 to TRBJ2-3; 7 bases line up with TRBD1. Trimming cost V 5 bases and J 2 bases; bases outside gene matches: 4. The CDR3 is made up of 14 amino acids. The CDR3 loop reads CASSLGQDTDTQYF. In DNA, the CDR3 is TGTGCCAGCAGTCTCGGACAGGACACAGATACGCAGTATTTT.

This clonotype was recorded at least ten times. The V and J genes are TRBV30 and TRBJ1-5; 8 nucleotides match TRBD1. Looked up from germline, CDR1 is GTSNPN and CDR2 is SVGIG (reference sequence). J lost 0 bases, V lost 3 bases, and 4 bases had no gene match. This CDR3 has 15 residues. DNA for the CDR3: TGTGCCTGGAGAGACAGGGGATATAGCAATCAGCCCCAGCATTTT. As protein: CAWRDRGYSNQPQHF.

The chain links TRBV12-3 or TRBV12-4 to TRBJ2-7, with D perhaps TRBD1 (7 bases). This CDR3 has 14 amino acids. V was trimmed by 6 bases and J by 0 bases, leaving 12 bases between them. CDR3 sequence: CASRRDSDSYEQYF. The CDR3 region has the DNA TGTGCCAGCAGGCGGGACAGCGACTCCTACGAGCAGTACTTC.

This clonotype was observed at least ten times. Its ends do not fully match the called genes, so a read error is possible. The gene calls are TRBV3-1 and TRBJ1-1; D call uncertain. CDR1 LGHDT and CDR2 YNNKEL come from the germline V gene (reference sequence). The CDR3 is 11 residues long. Written as DNA, the CDR3 is TGTGCCAGCAGTCAAGGTACACGAGCTTTCTTT. Translating it yields CASSQGTRAFF.

This clonotype occurred many times. V is TRBV7-2 and J is TRBJ2-5, with D unresolved. Trimming took 5 bases from V and 4 from J, leaving 17 bases between them. This CDR3 comprises 15 residues. From germline, CDR1 is SGHTA and CDR2 FQGNSA. CDR3 in amino acids: CASSQPTLGRETQYF. The DNA of the CDR3 is TGTGCCAGCAGCCAACCAACGCTGGGTCGAGAGACCCAGTACTTC.